This record concerns one T cell receptor (beta chain) sequence. Its antigen is unknown. Sequenced by immunoSEQ multiplex PCR; TCRdb stores in-frame clones only, minus some. This sample has about 87,000 clones, with roughly 88% found just once. Trimming took 8 bases from V and 4 from J; bases not matched to a gene: 9. The CDR3 is 14 amino acids. CDR1 is LNHDA and CDR2 is SQIVND in the germline V gene (reference sequence). This sample stems from a study of T cell responses to AZD1222 COVID-19 vaccine. General study findings and limits: Clonal diversity was possibly underestimated, and the donors were mostly white British, with more females. Unmutated regions of variants are reportedly targeted by nearly half of spike-specific TCRs.

Source: peripheral blood, taken on day 0 of AZD1222 vaccination. The chain is built from TRBV19 and TRBJ2-7; TRBD1 aligns across 9 bases. The clonotype originates from an adult in good health. In nucleotides, the CDR3 is TGTGCCAGTTCCCACGGGACAGGGCGATACGAGCAGTACTTC. Protein sequence: CASSHGTGRYEQYF.